The 27 T cell receptor beta chains below were found in one sample sequenced in a study of shared clonotypes between healthy human individuals. Only in-frame clones appear in the TCRdb table, and some are missing; sequencing was by immunoSEQ multiplex PCR. The table has roughly 1 million clones, 78% seen once. Sequencing was done on a sample of memory CD4+ T cells from PBMCs. Subset denoted: CD45RA-negative fraction. Receptors originate from a man younger than 35 in good health. Some clones in this sample may be carry-over from other donors' samples.

This rearrangement joins TRBV4-3 to TRBJ2-5; D is unresolved. The DNA end is a closer match to TRBJ2-7, so the J assignment may be wrong. The germline CDR1 and CDR2 sequences are LGHNA and YSLEER. The CDR3 loop spans 12 amino acids. The CDR3 coding sequence is TGCGCCAGCAGCCTGAACGTCGGCGAGCAGTACTTC. Residues: CASSLNVGEQYF.

The V gene is TRBV7-3, the J gene TRBJ2-1, with D possibly TRBD1 on 5 matching bases. The CDR3 spans 16 residues. Trimming cost V 5 bases and J 1 base, with 15 bases left between them. Looked up from germline, CDR1 is SGHTA and CDR2 is FQGTGA. The CDR3 protein is CASSIRSQGSYNEQFF. CDR3 nucleotides: TGTGCCAGCAGCATACGGTCCCAGGGTTCCTACAATGAGCAGTTCTTC.

CDR3 sequence reads: CASSIDSAGYGYTF. CDR3 bases: TGTGCCAGTAGTATAGATTCGGCAGGCTATGGCTACACCTTC. The gene calls are TRBV19 and TRBJ1-2; D gene ambiguous. The germline gives CDR1 LNHDA, CDR2 SQIVND (reference sequence). V was pared by 0 bases and J by 4 bases, with 9 bases between. CDR3 length equals 14 residues.

The chain has TRBV28 and TRBJ2-5; 8 nucleotides align to TRBD2. Per the germline V gene, CDR1 is MDHEN and CDR2 is SYDVKM. The CDR3 runs 14 residues. V trimming: 4 bases; J trimming: 3 bases; junction bases outside the gene matches: 4. The CDR3 region is CASSSLAGKETQYF. CDR3 nucleotides: TGTGCCAGCAGTTCTCTAGCGGGTAAAGAGACCCAGTACTTC.

The chain carries TRBV28 and TRBJ2-5; TRBD1 matches 7 bases. The CDR3 spans 14 residues. J was trimmed by 5 bases and V by 1 base; bases with no gene match: 4. The germline CDR1 and CDR2 sequences are MDHEN and SYDVKM. The CDR3 DNA is TGTGCCAGCAGTTTATACAGGGGTAGGGAGACCCAGTACTTC. Residues: CASSLYRGRETQYF.

In this sample, this clone turned up a few times. J is TRBJ2-7 and V is TRBV28; D may be TRBD1 or TRBD2 (5 bases each). This CDR3 spans 12 amino acids. Per the germline V gene, CDR1 is MDHEN and CDR2 is SYDVKM. The germline V and J ends were trimmed by 7 bases and 4 bases, with 11 bases remaining between them. The CDR3 here is CASTGGGYEQYF. The DNA of the CDR3 is TGTGCCAGCACCGGTGGGGGATACGAGCAGTACTTC.

The chain joins TRBV7-2 to TRBJ2-3; TRBD2 agrees at 10 bases. Looked up from germline, CDR1 is SGHTA and CDR2 is FQGNSA. J was trimmed by 5 bases and V by 2 bases; bases with no gene match: 7. The CDR3 contains 16 residues. CDR3 in DNA: TGTGCCAGCAGCTTAACCGGGACTAGCGAGAGAGATACGCAGTATTTT. Translating it yields CASSLTGTSERDTQYF.

The chain combines TRBV4-1 with TRBJ2-7; 8 bases are shared with TRBD2. Germline assignment: CDR1 MGHRA and CDR2 YSYEKL. J lost 4 bases, V lost 3 bases, and 20 bases had no gene match. CDR3 size: 19 residues. The CDR3 protein is CASSQEMLHTGGPRYEQYF. The CDR3 DNA is TGCGCCAGCAGCCAGGAAATGCTACATACGGGAGGGCCGCGGTACGAGCAGTACTTC.

The V call is TRBV5-4, the J call TRBJ2-3; 11 bases are shared with TRBD2. Germline V gene data show CDR1 as SGHNT and CDR2 as YYREEE (reference sequence). The CDR3 length is 16 residues. V was clipped by 6 bases and J by 4 bases; unmatched bases: 10. CDR3: CASIRATSGSADTQYF. The DNA for the CDR3 is TGTGCCAGCATCCGGGCCACTAGCGGGAGTGCAGATACGCAGTATTTT.

The V call is TRBV7-3, the J call TRBJ1-1; no clear D. V was shortened by 5 bases and J by 0 bases, with 16 bases between the two germline ends. The CDR3 loop spans 16 amino acids. Germline assignment: CDR1 SGHTA and CDR2 FQGTGA. The CDR3 region has the DNA TGTGCCAGCAGCCCCTCCCAGACAATAATGAACACTGAAGCTTTCTTT. Translated, it gives CASSPSQTIMNTEAFF.

There are a few counts of this clone. V and J are TRBV7-7 and TRBJ2-7; TRBD2 is a possible D gene (7 bases). V lost 1 base and J lost 0, with 22 bases in between. The CDR3 loop spans 19 amino acids. Germline CDR1 SSHAT, CDR2 FNYEAQ (reference sequence). CDR3 sequence (DNA): TGTGCCAGCAGCTTAGAGGGGGGTGGTAGCGGGCATAGCTCCTACGAGCAGTACTTC. It encodes CASSLEGGGSGHSSYEQYF.

The CDR3 region is CASSLAGEWADTQYF. The CDR3 bases are TGTGCCAGCAGCTTGGCCGGGGAATGGGCAGATACGCAGTATTTT. The chain joins TRBV5-6 to TRBJ2-3; weak D call: TRBD2 (5 bases). The germline V and J ends were trimmed by 0 bases and 4 bases, with 12 bases remaining between them. CDR1 is SGHDT and CDR2 is YYEEEE in the germline V gene. This CDR3 is built from 15 residues.

With regard to this clone: A much bigger clone sits one base away, suggesting this may be a read error. The chain links TRBV7-7 to TRBJ2-1; TRBD2 agrees at 11 bases. The CDR3 loop spans 15 amino acids. Germline values: CDR1 SSHAT, CDR2 FNYEAQ (reference sequence). The ends lost 5 bases at V and 3 bases at J; junction bases unmatched: 3. The CDR3 DNA reads as TGTGCCAGCAGCCCCGGGACTAGCGGCTACAATGAGCAGTTCTTC. This codes for CASSPGTSGYNEQFF. Full variable domain (outside the CDR3, taken from reference TRBV7-7 and TRBJ2-1): GAGVSQSPRYKVTKRGQDVTLRCDPISSHATLYWYQQALGQGPEFLTYFNYEAQPDKSGLPSDRFSAERPEGSISTLTIQRTEQRDSAMYRCASSPGTSGYNEQFFGPGTRLTVL.

This chain links TRBV5-1 with TRBJ2-4, with D perhaps matching TRBD1 (6 bases). The germline V and J ends were trimmed by 3 bases and 5 bases, with 15 bases remaining between them. CDR1 and CDR2 (germline): SGHRS, YFSETQ. This CDR3 has 15 amino acids. This CDR3 is CASSSSLGGENIQYF. In nucleotides, the CDR3 is TGCGCCAGCAGCTCCTCACTAGGGGGAGAAAACATTCAGTACTTC.

This clone has a single count. V usage is TRBV6-6 and J usage is TRBJ2-5; 10 nucleotides align to TRBD1. The J call is doubtful: the DNA matches TRBJ2-7 better. The CDR3 is 14 residues long. The germline V gene encodes CDR1 MNHNY and CDR2 SVGAGI (reference sequence). The CDR3 sequence is CASSFGQGGYEQYF. The CDR3 DNA reads as TGTGCCAGCAGTTTCGGACAGGGGGGGTACGAGCAGTACTTC.

This chain connects TRBV2 to TRBJ2-1; 7 nucleotides agree with TRBD1. Trimming at V came to 2 bases and at J to 6 bases, leaving 13 bases not matched to a gene. This CDR3 is built from 17 residues. CDR1 and CDR2 (germline): SNHLY, FYNNEI. CDR3 DNA: TGTGCCAGCAGTGAACTTTTAGGTAGGGGGCTCGGCAATGAGCAGTTCTTC. This encodes CASSELLGRGLGNEQFF.

In this sample, this clone turned up a few times. Other nucleotide sequences from this sample produce the same CDR3. The V call is TRBV14, the J call TRBJ1-1, with no clear D. Germline V lookup: CDR1 SGHDN, CDR2 FVKESK. V lost 0 bases to trimming and J lost 0 bases, with 2 bases between them. CDR3 size: 13 residues. CDR3 nucleotides: TGTGCCAGCAGCCAAGATTTGAACACTGAAGCTTTCTTT. This gives the protein CASSQDLNTEAFF.

This chain connects TRBV7-2 to TRBJ2-1; D may be TRBD1 (6 bases). V lost 3 bases to trimming and J lost 13 bases, with 16 bases between them. The CDR3 covers 13 residues. The V gene's germline CDR1 is SGHTA and CDR2 FQGNSA. This chain's CDR3 is CASSLDSWGPQFF. DNA of the CDR3: TGTGCCAGCAGCTTGGACAGTTGGGGGCCTCAGTTCTTC.

The sample holds a few counts of this clone. The chain couples TRBV5-4 to TRBJ2-3; 8 bases are a match to TRBD2. Per the germline V gene, CDR1 is SGHNT and CDR2 is YYREEE (reference sequence). Trimming removed 2 bases from V and 2 bases from J; junction bases left unmatched: 10. The CDR3 runs to 17 residues. CDR3 sequence reads: CASSLGVQRGITDTQYF. The CDR3 coding sequence is TGTGCCAGCAGCTTAGGGGTCCAGCGGGGGATCACAGATACGCAGTATTTT.

The CDR3 bases are TGTGCCAGCAGCGCGAACTTCGGGGGCGGTTTTAGCACTGAAGCTTTCTTT. This encodes CASSANFGGGFSTEAFF. The chain couples TRBV5-4 to TRBJ1-1; tentative D call: TRBD1 (6 bases). V was cut by 4 bases and J by 4 bases, with 23 bases left in between. The CDR3 length is 17 residues. Germline-derived CDR1 and CDR2 are SGHNT and YYREEE (reference sequence).

The V and J genes are TRBV4-1 and TRBJ2-6; no clear D. This CDR3 region has 17 residues. The germline V and J ends were trimmed by 0 bases and 1 base, with 10 bases remaining between them. Germline V CDR1 and CDR2: MGHRA, YSYEKL. The CDR3 bases are TGCGCCAGCAGCCAAGAGGCGTGGGTTTCTGGGGCCAACGTCCTGACTTTC. This gives the protein CASSQEAWVSGANVLTF.

Only one count was recorded for this clone. This rearrangement joins TRBV28 to TRBJ2-1; 7 bases agree with TRBD2. V gave up 3 bases and J gave up 7 bases; unmatched junction bases: 6. The CDR3 extends over 14 amino acids. Germline lookup yields CDR1 MDHEN and CDR2 SYDVKM. The CDR3 protein is CASSFSAGRNEQFF. For the CDR3, the DNA is TGTGCCAGCAGTTTTTCAGCCGGGAGGAATGAGCAGTTCTTC.

V usage is TRBV29-1 and J usage is TRBJ1-1; TRBD1 might be the D (5 bases). Germline CDR1 is SQVTM and CDR2 is ANQGSEA. The CDR3 extends over 13 amino acids. Trimming took off 1 base at V and 1 base at J, with 7 bases between the two ends. CDR3 sequence (DNA): TGCAGCGTTGAAGTCGGGGGGAACACTGAAGCTTTCTTT. Translated: CSVEVGGNTEAFF.

In this sample, this clone turned up a few times. The rearrangement joins TRBV18 to TRBJ2-7, with a tentative D call TRBD1 (6 bases). Per the germline V gene, CDR1 is KGHSH and CDR2 is LQKENI. The CDR3 loop spans 14 amino acids. V lost 3 bases and J lost 3, with 12 bases in between. Written as DNA, the CDR3 is TGTGCCAGCTCACCGACAGGTTATTTCTACGAGCAGTACTTC. Residues: CASSPTGYFYEQYF. Full variable domain (rest looked up from reference TRBV18 and TRBJ2-7): NAGVMQNPRHLVRRRGQEARLRCSPMKGHSHVYWYRQLPEEGLKFMVYLQKENIIDESGMPKERFSAEFPKEGPSILRIQQVVRGDSAAYFCASSPTGYFYEQYFGPGTRLTVT.

In this sample, this clone turned up a few times. This chain connects TRBV6-6 to TRBJ1-5, with 9 bases aligning to TRBD1. The CDR3 contains 15 residues. J was trimmed by 4 bases and V by 8 bases; bases with no gene match: 9. The germline V gene has CDR1 MNHNY and CDR2 SVGAGI (reference sequence). The CDR3 spells CASRLRDRENQPQHF. CDR3 nucleotides: TGTGCCAGCCGTTTAAGGGACAGGGAGAATCAGCCCCAGCATTTT.

This clone was counted a single time. This chain joins TRBV10-3 and TRBJ2-5, with 8 bases identical to TRBD2. CDR3 length equals 15 residues. Trimming at V came to 2 bases and at J to 2 bases, leaving 4 bases not matched to a gene. Germline V lookup: CDR1 ENHRY, CDR2 SYGVKD. The CDR3 here is CAISEVRGGQETQYF. CDR3 sequence (DNA): TGTGCCATCAGTGAGGTTCGGGGGGGGCAAGAGACCCAGTACTTC.

The rearrangement joins TRBV14 to TRBJ2-7; D call uncertain. V was shortened by 1 base and J by 5 bases, with 3 bases between the two germline ends. CDR3 length: 11 amino acids. Per the germline V gene, CDR1 is SGHDN and CDR2 is FVKESK. CDR3 in amino acids: CASSQGNEQYF. DNA for the CDR3: TGTGCCAGCAGCCAAGGGAACGAGCAGTACTTC.